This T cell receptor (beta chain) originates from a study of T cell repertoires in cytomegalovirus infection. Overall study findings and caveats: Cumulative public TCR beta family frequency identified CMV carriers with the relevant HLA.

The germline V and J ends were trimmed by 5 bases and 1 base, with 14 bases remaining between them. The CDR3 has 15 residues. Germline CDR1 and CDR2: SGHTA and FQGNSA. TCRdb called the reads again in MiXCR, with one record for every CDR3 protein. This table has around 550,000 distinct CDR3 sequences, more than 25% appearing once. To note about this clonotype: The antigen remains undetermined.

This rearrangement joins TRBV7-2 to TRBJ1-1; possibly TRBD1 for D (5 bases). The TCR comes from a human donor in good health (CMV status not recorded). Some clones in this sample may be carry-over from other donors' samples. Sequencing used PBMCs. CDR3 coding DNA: TGTGCCAGCAGCCCGAACGGGGCGCAGAACACTGAAGCTTTCTTT. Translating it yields CASSPNGAQNTEAFF.